A selection of T cell receptor beta chains follows, all from one sample in a study of shared clonotypes between healthy human individuals. Sequenced by immunoSEQ multiplex PCR; TCRdb stores in-frame clones only, minus some. The table shows 1,500,000 or so clones, with around 98.5% occurring only once. Sequenced material: naive CD4+ T cells sorted from blood. These TCRs come from a young man in good health. The CDR3 runs from the conserved cysteine through the conserved F or W. The D gene is left open where the match is weak. Clone size, where shown, is once, few, many, or a class for clones that have expanded.

d_call | j_call | clone_size | v_call | cdr3_aa | cdr3_nt
. | TRBJ2-1 | . | TRBV10-3 | CAISSGTTYNEQFF | TGTGCCATCAGCTCCGGGACCACCTACAATGAGCAGTTCTTC
TRBD1 | TRBJ2-2 | . | TRBV27 | CASSLTGGTGELFF | TGTGCCAGCAGTTTAACAGGGGGTACCGGGGAGCTGTTTTTT
TRBD1 | TRBJ2-7 | . | TRBV10-3 | CAISGVTGEQYF | TGTGCCATCAGCGGCGTGACAGGGGAGCAGTACTTC
. | TRBJ2-5 | once | TRBV6-5 | CASSYQGSFQETQYF | TGTGCCAGCAGTTATCAGGGGTCTTTCCAAGAGACCCAGTACTTC
TRBD2 | TRBJ2-1 | . | TRBV9 | CASSVGNSGTVSEQFF | TGTGCCAGCAGCGTAGGAAATAGCGGGACCGTCTCCGAGCAGTTCTTC
TRBD2 | TRBJ2-1 | . | TRBV5-1 | CASSLEWTSGDNEQFF | TGCGCCAGCAGCTTGGAGTGGACTAGCGGCGACAATGAGCAGTTCTTC
. | TRBJ2-2 | . | TRBV5-1 | CASSFGRGNTGELFF | TGCGCCAGCAGCTTCGGTCGGGGGAACACCGGGGAGCTGTTTTTT
. | TRBJ2-7 | . | TRBV28 | CASSSPGTHSYEQYF | TGTGCCAGCAGTTCACCCGGGACTCACTCCTACGAGCAGTACTTC
. | TRBJ2-7 | . | TRBV18 | CASSPPGLNYEQYF | TGTGCCAGCTCACCCCCAGGATTGAACTACGAGCAGTACTTC
. | TRBJ2-5 | once | TRBV11-3 | CASSLGPVGGGQETQYF | TGTGCCAGCAGCTTAGGTCCGGTAGGGGGTGGTCAAGAGACCCAGTACTTC
TRBD2 | TRBJ2-1 | . | TRBV10-3 | CALSTSGSYNEQFF | TGTGCCCTCTCCACTAGCGGTTCCTACAATGAGCAGTTCTTC
. | TRBJ2-5 | . | TRBV6-1 | CASNRSPQETQYF | TGTGCCAGCAACAGGAGCCCCCAAGAGACCCAGTACTTC
. | TRBJ2-3 | once | TRBV20-1 | CSALTYTQYF | TGCAGTGCTCTCACTTATACGCAGTATTTT
. | TRBJ2-6 | . | TRBV4-3 | CASSQELAGIGSGANVLTF | TGCGCCAGCAGCCAAGAATTGGCCGGGATCGGCTCTGGGGCCAACGTCCTGACTTTC
. | TRBJ2-3 | . | TRBV7-2 | CASSPNTDTQYF | TGTGCCAGCAGCCCAAACACAGATACGCAGTATTTT
. | TRBJ1-4 | . | TRBV11-2 | CASSPQGTTNEKLFF | TGTGCCAGCAGCCCGCAGGGCACAACTAATGAAAAACTGTTTTTT
. | TRBJ1-5 | . | TRBV30 | CAWDRAASNQPQHF | TGTGCCTGGGACCGGGCAGCTAGCAATCAGCCCCAGCATTTT
. | TRBJ1-1 | once | TRBV7-3 | CASSLRSGAEAFF | TGTGCCAGCAGCTTAAGGTCAGGAGCTGAAGCTTTCTTT
TRBD2 | TRBJ2-1 | . | TRBV28 | CASSRTSGRRNEQFF | TGTGCCAGCAGTAGGACTAGCGGGAGGCGGAATGAGCAGTTCTTC
. | TRBJ2-2 | . | TRBV5-1 | CASSLVPTGELFF | TGCGCCAGCAGCTTGGTTCCAACCGGGGAGCTGTTTTTT
. | TRBJ1-1 | once | TRBV7-8 | CASSPEMNTEAFF | TGTGCCAGCAGCCCAGAGATGAACACTGAAGCTTTCTTT
. | TRBJ2-3 | . | TRBV6-1 | CASSALTLSTDTQYF | TGTGCCAGCAGTGCCCTGACTCTGTCGACAGATACGCAGTATTTT